Sequencing of this T cell receptor (beta chain) was carried out in a study of blood T cell repertoires in COVID-19. Profiled with immunoSEQ multiplex PCR; TCRdb holds only in-frame clones, not every one. This table has a few hundred thousand clones, roughly 84% appearing once. This CDR3 comprises 13 residues. V was pared by 2 bases and J by 1 base, with 6 bases between. CDR1 is MNHEY and CDR2 is SVGAGI in the germline V gene. This clone was recorded only once. The sample contains more than one DNA sequence encoding this CDR3. The sample taken for sequencing was PBMCs or T cells enriched from blood (not recorded which). The genes are TRBV6-5 and TRBJ2-7; perhaps TRBD1 as D (5 bases). The TCR comes from a woman aged 25 to 39 who had recovered from COVID-19. The DNA for the CDR3 is TGTGCCAGCAGTTACCAGGGATCCTACGAGCAGTACTTC. This gives the protein CASSYQGSYEQYF.